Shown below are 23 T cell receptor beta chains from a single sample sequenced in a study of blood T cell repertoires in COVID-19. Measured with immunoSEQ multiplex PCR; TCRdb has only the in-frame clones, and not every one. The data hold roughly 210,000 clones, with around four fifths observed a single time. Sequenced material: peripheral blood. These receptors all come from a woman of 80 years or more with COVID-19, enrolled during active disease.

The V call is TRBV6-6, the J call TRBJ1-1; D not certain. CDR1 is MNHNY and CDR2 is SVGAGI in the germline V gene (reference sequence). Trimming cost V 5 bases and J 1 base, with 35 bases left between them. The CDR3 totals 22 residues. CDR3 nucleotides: TGTGCCAGCAGTCAACTTAGGGAGGACTCGAGTATATCCCCAATATGGAACACTGAAGCTTTCTTT. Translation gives CASSQLREDSSISPIWNTEAFF.

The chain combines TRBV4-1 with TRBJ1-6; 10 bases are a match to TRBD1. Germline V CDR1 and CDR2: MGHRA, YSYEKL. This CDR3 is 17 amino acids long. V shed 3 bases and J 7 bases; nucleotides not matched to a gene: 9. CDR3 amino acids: CASSHSSDRGLNSPLHF. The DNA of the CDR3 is TGCGCCAGCAGCCACTCGTCAGACAGGGGGCTAAATTCACCCCTCCACTTT.

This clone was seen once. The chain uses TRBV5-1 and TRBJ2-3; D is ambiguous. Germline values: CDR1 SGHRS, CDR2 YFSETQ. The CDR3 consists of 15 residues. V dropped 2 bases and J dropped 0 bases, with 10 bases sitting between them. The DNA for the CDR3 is TGCGCCAGCAGCTTTAACAGCTATAGCACAGATACGCAGTATTTT. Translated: CASSFNSYSTDTQYF.

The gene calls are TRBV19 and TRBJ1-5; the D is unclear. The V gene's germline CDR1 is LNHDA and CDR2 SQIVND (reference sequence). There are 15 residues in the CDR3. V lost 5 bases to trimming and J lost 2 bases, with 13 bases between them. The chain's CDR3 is CASSVGSGGNQPQHF. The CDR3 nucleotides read TGTGCCAGTAGTGTCGGGTCTGGTGGCAATCAGCCCCAGCATTTT. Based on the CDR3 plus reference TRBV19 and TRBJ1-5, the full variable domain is DGGITQSPKYLFRKEGQNVTLSCEQNLNHDAMYWYRQDPGQGLRLIYYSQIVNDFQKGDIAEGYSVSREKKESFPLTVTSAQKNPTAFYLCASSVGSGGNQPQHFGDGTRLSIL.

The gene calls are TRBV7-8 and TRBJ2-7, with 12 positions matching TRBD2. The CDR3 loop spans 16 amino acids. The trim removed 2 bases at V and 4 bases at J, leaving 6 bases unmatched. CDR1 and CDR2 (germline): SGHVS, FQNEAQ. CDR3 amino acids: CASSLPTSGGPYEQYF. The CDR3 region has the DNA TGTGCCAGCAGCTTACCCACTAGCGGGGGGCCATACGAGCAGTACTTC.

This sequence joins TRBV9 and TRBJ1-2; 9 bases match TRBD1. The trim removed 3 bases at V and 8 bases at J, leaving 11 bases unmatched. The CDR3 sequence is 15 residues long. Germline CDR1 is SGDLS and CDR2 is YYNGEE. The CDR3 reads CASSAHSGQGGGYTF. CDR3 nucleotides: TGTGCCAGCAGCGCCCACTCGGGACAGGGAGGGGGCTACACCTTC.

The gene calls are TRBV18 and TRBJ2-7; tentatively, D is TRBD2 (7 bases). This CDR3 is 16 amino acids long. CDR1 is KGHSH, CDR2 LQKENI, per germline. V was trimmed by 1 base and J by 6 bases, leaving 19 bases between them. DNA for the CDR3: TGTGCCAGCTCACCACAGGGCAGGGGAGGGCTTGCCGAGCAGTACTTC. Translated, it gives CASSPQGRGGLAEQYF.

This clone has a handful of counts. The CDR3 protein is CASSRGQGRTTGELFF. CDR3 sequence (DNA): TGCGCCAGCAGCAGGGGACAGGGCAGGACCACCGGGGAGCTGTTTTTT. The chain is built from TRBV5-1 and TRBJ2-2, with 9 positions matching TRBD1. The trim removed 4 bases at V and 4 bases at J, leaving 8 bases unmatched. The CDR3 spans 16 residues. Germline assignment: CDR1 SGHRS and CDR2 YFSETQ.

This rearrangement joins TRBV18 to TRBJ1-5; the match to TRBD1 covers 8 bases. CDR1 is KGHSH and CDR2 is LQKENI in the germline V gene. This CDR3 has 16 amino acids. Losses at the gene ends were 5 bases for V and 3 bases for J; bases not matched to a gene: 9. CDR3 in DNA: TGTGCCAGCTCATCTCCGGGACAGGCACCCAATCAGCCCCAGCATTTT. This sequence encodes CASSSPGQAPNQPQHF.

CDR3 sequence: CASSMTGTGRYGELFF. CDR3 nucleotide sequence: TGTGCCAGTAGTATGACGGGAACAGGGCGATACGGGGAGCTGTTTTTT. V is TRBV19 and J is TRBJ2-2; D possibly corresponds to TRBD1 (6 bases). V lost 3 bases and J 7 bases, leaving 18 bases between the germline ends. Germline loops: CDR1 LNHDA, CDR2 SQIVND (reference sequence). The CDR3 runs 16 residues.

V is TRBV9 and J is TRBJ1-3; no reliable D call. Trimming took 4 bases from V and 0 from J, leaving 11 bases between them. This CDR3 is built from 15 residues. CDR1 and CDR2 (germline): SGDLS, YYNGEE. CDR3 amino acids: CASSQQPNSGNTIYF. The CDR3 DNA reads TGTGCCAGCAGCCAACAGCCGAACTCTGGAAACACCATATATTTT.

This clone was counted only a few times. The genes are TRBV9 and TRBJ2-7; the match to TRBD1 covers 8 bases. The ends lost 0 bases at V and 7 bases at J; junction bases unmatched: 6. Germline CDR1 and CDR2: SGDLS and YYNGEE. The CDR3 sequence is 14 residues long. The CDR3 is CASSVEVRGREQYF. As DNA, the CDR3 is TGTGCCAGCAGCGTAGAAGTCAGGGGGCGTGAGCAGTACTTC.

Written as DNA, the CDR3 is TGTGCCAGCAGCATGGGACAGGGAGGGGAGACCCAGTACTTC. Residues: CASSMGQGGETQYF. The genes are TRBV7-9 and TRBJ2-5; 9 positions agree with TRBD1. Trimming took 5 bases from V and 5 from J; bases not matched to a gene: 6. The CDR3 loop spans 14 amino acids. Germline V gene lookup returns CDR1 SEHNR and CDR2 FQNEAQ (reference sequence).

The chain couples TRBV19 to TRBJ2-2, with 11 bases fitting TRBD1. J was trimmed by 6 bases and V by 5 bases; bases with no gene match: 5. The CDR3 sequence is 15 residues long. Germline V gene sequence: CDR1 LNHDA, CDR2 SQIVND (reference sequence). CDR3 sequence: CASSYQGQGAGELFF. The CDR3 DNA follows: TGTGCCAGTAGTTACCAGGGACAGGGGGCCGGGGAGCTGTTTTTT.

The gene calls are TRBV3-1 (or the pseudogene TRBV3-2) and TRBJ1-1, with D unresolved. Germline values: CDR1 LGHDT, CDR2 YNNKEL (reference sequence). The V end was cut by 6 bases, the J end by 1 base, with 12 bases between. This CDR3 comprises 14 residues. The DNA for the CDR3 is TGTGCCAGCAGAACGAGAACGCCGAACACTGAAGCTTTCTTT. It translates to CASRTRTPNTEAFF.

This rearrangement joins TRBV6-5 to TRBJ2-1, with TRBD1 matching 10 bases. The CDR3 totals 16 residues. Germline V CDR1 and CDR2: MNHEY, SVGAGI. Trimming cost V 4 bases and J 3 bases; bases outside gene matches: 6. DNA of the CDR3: TGTGCCAGCAGTTCAGCCGGGACAGGGGACTACAATGAGCAGTTCTTC. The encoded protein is CASSSAGTGDYNEQFF.

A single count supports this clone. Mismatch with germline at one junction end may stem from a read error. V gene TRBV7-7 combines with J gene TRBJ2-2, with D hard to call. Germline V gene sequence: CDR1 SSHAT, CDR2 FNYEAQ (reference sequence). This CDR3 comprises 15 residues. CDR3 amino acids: CASSYAATNTGELFF. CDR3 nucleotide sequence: TGTGCTAGCAGCTACGCCGCGACAAACACCGGGGAGCTGTTTTTT. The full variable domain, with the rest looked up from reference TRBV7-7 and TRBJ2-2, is GAGVSQSPRYKVTKRGQDVTLRCDPISSHATLYWYQQALGQGPEFLTYFNYEAQPDKSGLPSDRFSAERPEGSISTLTIQRTEQRDSAMYRCASSYAATNTGELFFGEGSRLTVL.

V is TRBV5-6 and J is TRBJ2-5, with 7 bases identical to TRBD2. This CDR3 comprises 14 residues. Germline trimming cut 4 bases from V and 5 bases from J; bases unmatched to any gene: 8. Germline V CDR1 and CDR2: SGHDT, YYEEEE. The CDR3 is CASSPGPGGETQYF. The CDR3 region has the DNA TGTGCCAGCAGCCCAGGACCCGGGGGGGAGACCCAGTACTTC.

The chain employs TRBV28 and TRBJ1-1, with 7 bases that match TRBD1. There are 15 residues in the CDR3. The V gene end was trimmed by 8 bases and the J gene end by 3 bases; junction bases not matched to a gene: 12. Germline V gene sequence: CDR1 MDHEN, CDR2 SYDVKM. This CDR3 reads CASVSPGGADTEAFF. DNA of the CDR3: TGTGCCAGCGTAAGCCCAGGGGGTGCGGACACTGAAGCTTTCTTT.

CDR3 region: CASYDRFSYEQYF. Written as DNA, the CDR3 is TGTGCCAGCTACGACAGGTTTTCCTACGAGCAGTACTTC. The V and J genes are TRBV3-1 (or the pseudogene TRBV3-2) and TRBJ2-7; perhaps TRBD1 as D (6 bases). Germline CDR1 LGHDT, CDR2 YNNKEL (reference sequence). This CDR3 has 13 amino acids. Trimming removed 8 bases at V and 1 base at J, with 12 bases between.

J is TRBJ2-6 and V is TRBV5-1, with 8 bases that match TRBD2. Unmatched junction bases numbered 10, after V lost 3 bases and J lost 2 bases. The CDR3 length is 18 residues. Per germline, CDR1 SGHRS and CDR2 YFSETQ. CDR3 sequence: CASSSEPGLVAGANVLTF. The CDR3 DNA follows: TGCGCCAGCAGCTCGGAACCGGGACTAGTTGCTGGGGCCAACGTCCTGACTTTC.

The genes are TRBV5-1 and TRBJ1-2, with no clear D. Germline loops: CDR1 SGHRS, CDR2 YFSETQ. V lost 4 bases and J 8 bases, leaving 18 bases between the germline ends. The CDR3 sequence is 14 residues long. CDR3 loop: CASSSNRDQRGYTF. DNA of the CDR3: TGCGCCAGCAGCAGTAACAGAGACCAACGAGGCTACACCTTC.

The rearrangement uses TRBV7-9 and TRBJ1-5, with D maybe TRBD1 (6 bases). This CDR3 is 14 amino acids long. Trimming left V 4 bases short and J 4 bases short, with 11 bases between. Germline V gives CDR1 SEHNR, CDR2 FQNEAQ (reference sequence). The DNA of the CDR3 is TGTGCCAGCAGCTCAGGACAGACGAATCAGCCCCAGCATTTT. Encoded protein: CASSSGQTNQPQHF.